This T cell receptor (beta chain) is from a study of T cell repertoires in cytomegalovirus infection. About this clonotype: The antigen remains unidentified.

TCRdb re-called the reads through MiXCR, storing one row per CDR3 protein. The sample includes about 89,000 distinct CDR3 sequences, 25% to 30% seen only once; the top ten take over 60%. This CDR3 spans 15 amino acids. Germline lookup yields CDR1 SGHDN and CDR2 FVKESK. V was clipped by 1 base and J by 9 bases, with 17 bases between them. This TCR derives from a human donor in good health (CMV status not recorded). Some clones in this sample may be carry-over from other donors' samples. Here the sequenced sample was CD8+ T cells from cultured PBMCs, taken from culture after CMV antigen stimulation. The chain employs TRBV14 and TRBJ2-3; D possibly corresponds to TRBD2 (5 bases). This CDR3 reads CASSQVAGGFVTQYF. The DNA for the CDR3 is TGTGCCAGCAGCCAAGTCGCCGGCGGGTTTGTGACGCAGTATTTT.